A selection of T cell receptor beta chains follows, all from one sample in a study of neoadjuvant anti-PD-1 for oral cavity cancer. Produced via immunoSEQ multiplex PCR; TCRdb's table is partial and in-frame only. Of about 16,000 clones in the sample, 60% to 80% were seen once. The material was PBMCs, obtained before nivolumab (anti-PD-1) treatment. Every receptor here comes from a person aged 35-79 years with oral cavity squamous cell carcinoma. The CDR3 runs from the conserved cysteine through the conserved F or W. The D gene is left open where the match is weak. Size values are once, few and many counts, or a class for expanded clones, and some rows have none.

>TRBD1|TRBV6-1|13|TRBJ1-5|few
CASSVTGGQPQHF
TGTGCCAGCAGCGTGACAGGGGGTCAGCCCCAGCATTTT
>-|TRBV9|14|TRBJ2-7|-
CASSVVPSSYEQYF
TGTGCCAGCAGCGTAGTGCCTAGCTCCTACGAGCAGTACTTC
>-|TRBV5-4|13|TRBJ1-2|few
CASSLARDYGYTF
TGTGCCAGCAGCTTGGCGCGAGACTATGGCTACACCTTC
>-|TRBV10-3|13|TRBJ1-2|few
CAISPDRSGGYTF
TGTGCCATCAGCCCCGACAGGTCGGGAGGCTACACCTTC
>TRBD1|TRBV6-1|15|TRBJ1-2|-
CASSPQQGTSYGYTF
TGTGCCAGCAGTCCCCAACAGGGGACATCCTATGGCTACACCTTC
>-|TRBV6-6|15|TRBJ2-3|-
CASSSFDGWGDTQYF
TGTGCCAGCAGTTCTTTTGATGGGTGGGGCGATACGCAGTATTTT
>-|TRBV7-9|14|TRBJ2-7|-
CASSLAGGYYEQYF
TGTGCCAGCAGCTTAGCGGGAGGTTACTACGAGCAGTACTTC
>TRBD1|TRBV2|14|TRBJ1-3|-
CASREDRAGNTIYF
TGTGCCAGCAGGGAAGACAGGGCTGGAAACACCATATATTTT
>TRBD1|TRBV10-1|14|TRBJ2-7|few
CASSEDRGVGEQYF
TGCGCCAGCAGTGAGGACAGGGGCGTTGGCGAGCAGTACTTC
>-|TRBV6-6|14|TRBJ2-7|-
CASSHLAPPYEQYF
TGTGCCAGCAGTCATCTAGCGCCCCCCTACGAGCAGTACTTC
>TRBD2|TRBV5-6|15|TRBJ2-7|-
CASSRGVAGSYEQYF
TGTGCCAGCAGCCGAGGGGTAGCGGGTTCCTACGAGCAGTACTTC
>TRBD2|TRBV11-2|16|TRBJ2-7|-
CASSSQSASGLDEQYF
TGTGCCAGCAGCTCCCAAAGCGCTAGCGGGTTGGACGAGCAGTACTTC
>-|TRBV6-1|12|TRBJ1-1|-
CASSPQVTEAFF
TGTGCTAGCAGTCCACAGGTAACTGAAGCTTTCTTT
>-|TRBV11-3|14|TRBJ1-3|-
CASIPGFKGNTIYF
TGTGCCAGCATACCCGGCTTTAAGGGAAACACCATATATTTT
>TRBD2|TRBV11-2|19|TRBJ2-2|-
CASRPGTSALRYNTGELFF
TGTGCCAGCAGGCCCGGGACTAGCGCATTACGATACAATACCGGGGAGCTGTTTTTT
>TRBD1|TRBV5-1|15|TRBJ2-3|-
CASSFGQASTDTQYF
TGCGCCAGCAGCTTCGGACAGGCTAGCACAGATACGCAGTATTTT
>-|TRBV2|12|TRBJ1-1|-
CASSPLSREAFF
TGTGCCAGCAGCCCACTCTCCCGGGAAGCTTTCTTT
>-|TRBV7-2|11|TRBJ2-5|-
CASSTGETQYF
TGTGCCAGCAGCACTGGGGAGACCCAGTACTTC
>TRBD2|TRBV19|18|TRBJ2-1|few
CASSKGGLAYDTGNEQFF
TGTGCCAGTAGTAAGGGGGGACTAGCGTACGACACGGGGAATGAGCAGTTCTTC
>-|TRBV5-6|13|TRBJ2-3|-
CASSRGWGDTQYF
TGTGCCAGCAGCCGAGGATGGGGCGATACGCAGTATTTT